The source of this TCR beta chain is a study of blood T cell repertoires in COVID-19. Overall study: The United States, Italy and Spain provided the acute and convalescent COVID-19 samples.

Seattle participants joined during active infection and were tracked over time. As originally analysed: Amplifying reference gene primers gave estimates of nucleated cell counts. Method: immunoSEQ multiplex PCR; TCRdb's copy keeps in-frame clones and lacks some. V and J calls and clone size are as listed in that table; D and trimming were resolved from the DNA. There are about 160,000 clones in the sample; about 85% occur only once, and 6.9% lies in the top ten. V was clipped by 0 bases and J by 0 bases, with 5 bases between them. The CDR3 runs 14 residues. CDR1 is LNHDA and CDR2 is SQIVND in the germline V gene (reference sequence).

This clonotype originated in an elderly man with COVID-19, enrolled during active disease. What was sequenced was peripheral blood. The chain uses TRBV19 and TRBJ1-1; D remains ambiguous. This CDR3 reads CASSIEAMNTEAFF. The CDR3 DNA sequence: TGTGCCAGTAGTATAGAGGCCATGAACACTGAAGCTTTCTTT.